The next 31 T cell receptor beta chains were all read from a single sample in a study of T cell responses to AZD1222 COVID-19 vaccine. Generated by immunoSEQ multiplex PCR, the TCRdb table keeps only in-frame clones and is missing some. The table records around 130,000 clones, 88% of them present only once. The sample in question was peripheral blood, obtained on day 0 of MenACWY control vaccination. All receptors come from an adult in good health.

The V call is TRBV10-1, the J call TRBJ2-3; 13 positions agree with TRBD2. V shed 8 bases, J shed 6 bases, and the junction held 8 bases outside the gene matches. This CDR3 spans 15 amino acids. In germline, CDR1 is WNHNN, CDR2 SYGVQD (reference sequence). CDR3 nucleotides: TGCGCCAGCGGACTAGCGGGAGCTCACGCGGATACGCAGTATTTT. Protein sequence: CASGLAGAHADTQYF.

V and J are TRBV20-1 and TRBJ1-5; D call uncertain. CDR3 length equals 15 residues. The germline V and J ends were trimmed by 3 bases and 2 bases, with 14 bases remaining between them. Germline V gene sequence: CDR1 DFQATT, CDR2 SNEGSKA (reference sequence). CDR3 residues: CSASGGRVGNQPQHF. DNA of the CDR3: TGCAGTGCTAGTGGAGGGCGGGTTGGCAATCAGCCCCAGCATTTT.

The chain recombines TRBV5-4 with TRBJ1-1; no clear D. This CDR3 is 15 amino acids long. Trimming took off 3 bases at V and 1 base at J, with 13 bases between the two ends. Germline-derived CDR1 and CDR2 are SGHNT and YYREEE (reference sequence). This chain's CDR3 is CASSYIGRRNTEAFF. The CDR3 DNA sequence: TGTGCCAGCAGCTATATTGGACGGAGGAACACTGAAGCTTTCTTT. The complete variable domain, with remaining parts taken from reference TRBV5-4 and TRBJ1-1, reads ETGVTQSPTHLIKTRGQQVTLRCSSQSGHNTVSWYQQALGQGPQFIFQYYREEENGRGNFPPRFSGLQFPNYSSELNVNALELDDSALYLCASSYIGRRNTEAFFGQGTRLTVV.

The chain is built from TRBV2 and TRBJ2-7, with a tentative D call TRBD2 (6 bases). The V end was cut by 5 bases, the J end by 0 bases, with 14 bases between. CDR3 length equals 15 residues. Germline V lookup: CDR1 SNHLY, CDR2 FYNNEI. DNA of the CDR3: TGTGCCAGCAGTAAGGGAGGAGGCCCCTCCTACGAGCAGTACTTC. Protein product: CASSKGGGPSYEQYF.

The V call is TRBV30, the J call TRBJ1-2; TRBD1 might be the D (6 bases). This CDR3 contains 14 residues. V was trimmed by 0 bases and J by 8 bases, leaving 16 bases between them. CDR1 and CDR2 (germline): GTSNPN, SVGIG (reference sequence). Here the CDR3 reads CAWSVQVGRGGYTF. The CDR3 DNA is TGTGCCTGGAGTGTACAGGTCGGCAGGGGCGGCTACACCTTC.

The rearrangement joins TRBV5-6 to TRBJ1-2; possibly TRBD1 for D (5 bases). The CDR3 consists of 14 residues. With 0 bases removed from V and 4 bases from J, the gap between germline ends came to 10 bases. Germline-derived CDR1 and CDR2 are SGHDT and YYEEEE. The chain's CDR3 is CASSLGQGGYGYTF. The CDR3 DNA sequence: TGTGCCAGCAGCTTGGGTCAGGGAGGCTATGGCTACACCTTC.

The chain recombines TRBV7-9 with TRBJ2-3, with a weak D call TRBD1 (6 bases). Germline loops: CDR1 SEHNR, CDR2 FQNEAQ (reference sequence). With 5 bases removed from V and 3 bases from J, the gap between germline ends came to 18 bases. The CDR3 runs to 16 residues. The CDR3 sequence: CASSPPPQGWTDTQYF. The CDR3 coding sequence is TGTGCCAGCAGCCCACCACCACAGGGCTGGACAGATACGCAGTATTTT.

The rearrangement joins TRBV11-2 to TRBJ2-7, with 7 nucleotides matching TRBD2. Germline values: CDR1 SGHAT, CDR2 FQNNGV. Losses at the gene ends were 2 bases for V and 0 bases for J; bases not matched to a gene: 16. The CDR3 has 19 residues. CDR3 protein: CASSLSRSLAGELSYEQYF. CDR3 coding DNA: TGTGCCAGCAGCTTAAGCCGGTCGTTAGCGGGTGAACTCTCCTACGAGCAGTACTTC. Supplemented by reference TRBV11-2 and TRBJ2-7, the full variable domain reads EAGVAQSPRYKIIEKRQSVAFWCNPISGHATLYWYQQILGQGPKLLIQFQNNGVVDDSQLPKDRFSAERLKGVDSTLKIQPAKLEDSAVYLCASSLSRSLAGELSYEQYFGPGTRLTVT.

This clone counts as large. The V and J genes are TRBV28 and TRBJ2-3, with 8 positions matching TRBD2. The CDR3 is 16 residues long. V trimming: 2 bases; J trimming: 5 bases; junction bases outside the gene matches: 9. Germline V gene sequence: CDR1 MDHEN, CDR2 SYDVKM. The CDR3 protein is CASSLEAGAGEDTQYF. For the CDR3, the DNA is TGTGCCAGCAGTTTAGAAGCGGGAGCCGGCGAAGATACGCAGTATTTT.

The CDR3 nucleotides read TGCGCCAGCAGCTTGGAGGGGGCTCTGGGTGGCTACACCTTC. The encoded protein is CASSLEGALGGYTF. The chain has TRBV5-1 and TRBJ1-2; 7 bases align to TRBD1. This CDR3 has 14 residues. V was pared by 0 bases and J by 7 bases, with 6 bases of the junction left unmatched. CDR1 SGHRS and CDR2 YFSETQ come from the germline V gene.

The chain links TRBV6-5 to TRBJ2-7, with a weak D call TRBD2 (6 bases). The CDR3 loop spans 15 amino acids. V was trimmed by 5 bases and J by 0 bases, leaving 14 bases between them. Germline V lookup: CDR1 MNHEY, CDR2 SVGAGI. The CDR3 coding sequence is TGTGCCAGCAGTCCGGGGACCGGGAGCTCCTACGAGCAGTACTTC. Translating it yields CASSPGTGSSYEQYF.

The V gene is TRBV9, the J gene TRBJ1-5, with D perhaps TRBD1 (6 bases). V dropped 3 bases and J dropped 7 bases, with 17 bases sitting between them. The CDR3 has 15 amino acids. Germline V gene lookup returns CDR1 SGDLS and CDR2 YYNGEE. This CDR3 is CASSAQGGAGQPQHF. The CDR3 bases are TGTGCCAGCAGCGCCCAAGGGGGGGCGGGACAGCCCCAGCATTTT.

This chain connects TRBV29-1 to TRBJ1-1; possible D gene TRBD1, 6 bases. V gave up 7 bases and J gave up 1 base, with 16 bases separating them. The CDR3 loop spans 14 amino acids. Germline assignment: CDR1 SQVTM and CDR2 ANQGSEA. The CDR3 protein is CSAHRGGRNTEAFF. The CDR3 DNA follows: TGCAGCGCCCACCGGGGGGGGCGGAACACTGAAGCTTTCTTT.

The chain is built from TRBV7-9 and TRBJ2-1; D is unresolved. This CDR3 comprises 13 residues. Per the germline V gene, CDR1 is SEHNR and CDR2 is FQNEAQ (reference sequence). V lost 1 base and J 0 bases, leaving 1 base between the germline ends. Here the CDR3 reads CASSLDSYNEQFF. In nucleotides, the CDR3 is TGTGCCAGCAGCTTAGACTCCTACAATGAGCAGTTCTTC. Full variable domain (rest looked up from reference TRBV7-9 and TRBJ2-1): DTGVSQNPRHKITKRGQNVTFRCDPISEHNRLYWYRQTLGQGPEFLTYFQNEAQLEKSRLLSDRFSAERPKGSFSTLEIQRTEQGDSAMYLCASSLDSYNEQFFGPGTRLTVL.

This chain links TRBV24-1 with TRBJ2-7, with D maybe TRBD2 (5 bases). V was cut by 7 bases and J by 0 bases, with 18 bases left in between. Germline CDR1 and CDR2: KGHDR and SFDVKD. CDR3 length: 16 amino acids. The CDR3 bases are TGTGCCACCAGGGGTAGCGCGGATTCGAGCTCCTACGAGCAGTACTTC. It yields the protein CATRGSADSSSYEQYF.

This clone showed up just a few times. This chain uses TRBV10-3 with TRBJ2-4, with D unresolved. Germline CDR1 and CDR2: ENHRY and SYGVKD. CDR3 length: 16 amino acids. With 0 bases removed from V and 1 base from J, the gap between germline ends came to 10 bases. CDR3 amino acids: CAISESTVLAKNIQYF. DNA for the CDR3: TGTGCCATCAGTGAGTCCACAGTACTTGCCAAAAACATTCAGTACTTC.

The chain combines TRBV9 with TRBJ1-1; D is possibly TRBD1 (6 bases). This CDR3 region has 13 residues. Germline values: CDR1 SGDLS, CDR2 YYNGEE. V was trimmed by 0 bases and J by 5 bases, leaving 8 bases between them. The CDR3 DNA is TGTGCCAGCAGCGTAGTCCAGGGGACTGAAGCTTTCTTT. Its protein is CASSVVQGTEAFF.

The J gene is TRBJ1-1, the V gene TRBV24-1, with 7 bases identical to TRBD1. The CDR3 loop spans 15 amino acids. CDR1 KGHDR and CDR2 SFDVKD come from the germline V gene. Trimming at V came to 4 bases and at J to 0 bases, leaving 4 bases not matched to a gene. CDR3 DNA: TGTGCCACCAGTGACTCGACAGGGTTGAACACTGAAGCTTTCTTT. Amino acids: CATSDSTGLNTEAFF.

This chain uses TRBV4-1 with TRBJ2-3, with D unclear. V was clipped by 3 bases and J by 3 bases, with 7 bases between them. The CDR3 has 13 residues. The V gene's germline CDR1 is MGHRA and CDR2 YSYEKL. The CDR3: CASSQQWTDTQYF. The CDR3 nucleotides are TGCGCCAGCAGCCAGCAATGGACAGATACGCAGTATTTT.

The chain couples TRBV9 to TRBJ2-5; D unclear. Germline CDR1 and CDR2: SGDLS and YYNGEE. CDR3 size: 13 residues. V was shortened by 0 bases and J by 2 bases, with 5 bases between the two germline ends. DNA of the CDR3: TGTGCCAGCAGCGTAGAACAGCAAGAGACCCAGTACTTC. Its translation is CASSVEQQETQYF. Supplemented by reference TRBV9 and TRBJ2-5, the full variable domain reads DSGVTQTPKHLITATGQRVTLRCSPRSGDLSVYWYQQSLDQGLQFLIQYYNGEERAKGNILERFSAQQFPDLHSELNLSSLELGDSALYFCASSVEQQETQYFGPGTRLLVL.

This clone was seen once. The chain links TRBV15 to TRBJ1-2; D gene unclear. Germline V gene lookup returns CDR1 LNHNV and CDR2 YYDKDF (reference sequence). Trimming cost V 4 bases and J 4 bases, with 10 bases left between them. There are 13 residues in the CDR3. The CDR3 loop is CATSNPIFYGYTF. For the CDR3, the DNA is TGTGCCACCAGCAATCCCATTTTCTATGGCTACACCTTC.

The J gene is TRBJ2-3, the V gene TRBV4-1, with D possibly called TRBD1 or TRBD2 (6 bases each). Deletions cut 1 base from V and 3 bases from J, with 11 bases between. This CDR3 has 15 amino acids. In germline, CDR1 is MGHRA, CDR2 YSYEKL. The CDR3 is CASSQVGAGTDTQYF. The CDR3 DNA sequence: TGCGCCAGCAGCCAAGTGGGGGCGGGGACAGATACGCAGTATTTT.

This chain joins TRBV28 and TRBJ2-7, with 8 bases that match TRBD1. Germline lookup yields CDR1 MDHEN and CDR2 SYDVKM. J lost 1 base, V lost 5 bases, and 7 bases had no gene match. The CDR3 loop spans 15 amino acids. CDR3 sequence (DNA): TGTGCCAGCAGTCCGCGGGACAGGCGATCCTACGAGCAGTACTTC. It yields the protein CASSPRDRRSYEQYF.

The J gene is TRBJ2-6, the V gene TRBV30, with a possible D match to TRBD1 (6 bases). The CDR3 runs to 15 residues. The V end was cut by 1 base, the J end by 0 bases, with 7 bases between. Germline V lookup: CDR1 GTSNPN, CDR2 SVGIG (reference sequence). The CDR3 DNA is TGTGCCTGGAGTGGACAGGTCTCTGGGGCCAACGTCCTGACTTTC. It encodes CAWSGQVSGANVLTF.

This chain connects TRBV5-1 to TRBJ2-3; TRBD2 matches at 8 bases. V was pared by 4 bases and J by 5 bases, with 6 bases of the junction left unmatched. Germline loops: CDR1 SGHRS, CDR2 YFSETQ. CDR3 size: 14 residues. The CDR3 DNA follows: TGCGCCAGCAGCCCGGGAGGGCCTCAAGATACGCAGTATTTT. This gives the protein CASSPGGPQDTQYF.

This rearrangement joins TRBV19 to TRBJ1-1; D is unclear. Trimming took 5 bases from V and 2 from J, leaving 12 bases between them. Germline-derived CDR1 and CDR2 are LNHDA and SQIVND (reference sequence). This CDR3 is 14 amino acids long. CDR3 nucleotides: TGTGCCAGTAGTGTGAAACCCCGTAACACTGAAGCTTTCTTT. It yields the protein CASSVKPRNTEAFF. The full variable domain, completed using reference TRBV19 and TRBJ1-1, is DGGITQSPKYLFRKEGQNVTLSCEQNLNHDAMYWYRQDPGQGLRLIYYSQIVNDFQKGDIAEGYSVSREKKESFPLTVTSAQKNPTAFYLCASSVKPRNTEAFFGQGTRLTVV.

The CDR3 region is CASSFRRLSGANVLTF. The CDR3 DNA reads as TGTGCCAGCAGCTTCCGACGGCTCTCTGGGGCCAACGTCCTGACTTTC. J is TRBJ2-6 and V is TRBV5-4; D gene uncertain. The CDR3 totals 16 residues. Looked up from germline, CDR1 is SGHNT and CDR2 is YYREEE (reference sequence). V was cut by 2 bases and J by 0 bases, with 9 bases left in between.

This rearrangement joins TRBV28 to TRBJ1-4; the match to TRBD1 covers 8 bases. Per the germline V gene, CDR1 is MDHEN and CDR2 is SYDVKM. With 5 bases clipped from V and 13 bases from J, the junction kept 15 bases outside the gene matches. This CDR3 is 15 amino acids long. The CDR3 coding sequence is TGTGCCAGCAGTCCGACCGGGACAGGCGGGTTTGGACTGTTTTTT. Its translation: CASSPTGTGGFGLFF.

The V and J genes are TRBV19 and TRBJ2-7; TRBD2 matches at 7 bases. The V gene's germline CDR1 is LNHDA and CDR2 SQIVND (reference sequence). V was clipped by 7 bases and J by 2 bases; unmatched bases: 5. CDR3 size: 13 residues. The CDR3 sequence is CASNPSGTYEQYF. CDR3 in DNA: TGTGCCAGTAACCCTAGCGGCACCTACGAGCAGTACTTC.

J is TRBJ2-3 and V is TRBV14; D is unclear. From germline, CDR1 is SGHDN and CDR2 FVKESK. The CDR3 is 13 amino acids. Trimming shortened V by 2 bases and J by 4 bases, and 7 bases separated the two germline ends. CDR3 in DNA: TGTGCCAGCAGCCAATTTAATGCAGATACGCAGTATTTT. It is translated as CASSQFNADTQYF.

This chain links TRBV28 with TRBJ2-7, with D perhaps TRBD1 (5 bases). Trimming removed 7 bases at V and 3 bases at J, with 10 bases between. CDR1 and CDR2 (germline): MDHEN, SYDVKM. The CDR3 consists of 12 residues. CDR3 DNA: TGTGCCAGCACATCCAGGGACTACGAGCAGTACTTC. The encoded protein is CASTSRDYEQYF. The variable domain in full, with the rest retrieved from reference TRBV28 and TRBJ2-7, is DVKVTQSSRYLVKRTGEKVFLECVQDMDHENMFWYRQDPGLGLRLIYFSYDVKMKEKGDIPEGYSVSREKKERFSLILESASTNQTSMYLCASTSRDYEQYFGPGTRLTVT.